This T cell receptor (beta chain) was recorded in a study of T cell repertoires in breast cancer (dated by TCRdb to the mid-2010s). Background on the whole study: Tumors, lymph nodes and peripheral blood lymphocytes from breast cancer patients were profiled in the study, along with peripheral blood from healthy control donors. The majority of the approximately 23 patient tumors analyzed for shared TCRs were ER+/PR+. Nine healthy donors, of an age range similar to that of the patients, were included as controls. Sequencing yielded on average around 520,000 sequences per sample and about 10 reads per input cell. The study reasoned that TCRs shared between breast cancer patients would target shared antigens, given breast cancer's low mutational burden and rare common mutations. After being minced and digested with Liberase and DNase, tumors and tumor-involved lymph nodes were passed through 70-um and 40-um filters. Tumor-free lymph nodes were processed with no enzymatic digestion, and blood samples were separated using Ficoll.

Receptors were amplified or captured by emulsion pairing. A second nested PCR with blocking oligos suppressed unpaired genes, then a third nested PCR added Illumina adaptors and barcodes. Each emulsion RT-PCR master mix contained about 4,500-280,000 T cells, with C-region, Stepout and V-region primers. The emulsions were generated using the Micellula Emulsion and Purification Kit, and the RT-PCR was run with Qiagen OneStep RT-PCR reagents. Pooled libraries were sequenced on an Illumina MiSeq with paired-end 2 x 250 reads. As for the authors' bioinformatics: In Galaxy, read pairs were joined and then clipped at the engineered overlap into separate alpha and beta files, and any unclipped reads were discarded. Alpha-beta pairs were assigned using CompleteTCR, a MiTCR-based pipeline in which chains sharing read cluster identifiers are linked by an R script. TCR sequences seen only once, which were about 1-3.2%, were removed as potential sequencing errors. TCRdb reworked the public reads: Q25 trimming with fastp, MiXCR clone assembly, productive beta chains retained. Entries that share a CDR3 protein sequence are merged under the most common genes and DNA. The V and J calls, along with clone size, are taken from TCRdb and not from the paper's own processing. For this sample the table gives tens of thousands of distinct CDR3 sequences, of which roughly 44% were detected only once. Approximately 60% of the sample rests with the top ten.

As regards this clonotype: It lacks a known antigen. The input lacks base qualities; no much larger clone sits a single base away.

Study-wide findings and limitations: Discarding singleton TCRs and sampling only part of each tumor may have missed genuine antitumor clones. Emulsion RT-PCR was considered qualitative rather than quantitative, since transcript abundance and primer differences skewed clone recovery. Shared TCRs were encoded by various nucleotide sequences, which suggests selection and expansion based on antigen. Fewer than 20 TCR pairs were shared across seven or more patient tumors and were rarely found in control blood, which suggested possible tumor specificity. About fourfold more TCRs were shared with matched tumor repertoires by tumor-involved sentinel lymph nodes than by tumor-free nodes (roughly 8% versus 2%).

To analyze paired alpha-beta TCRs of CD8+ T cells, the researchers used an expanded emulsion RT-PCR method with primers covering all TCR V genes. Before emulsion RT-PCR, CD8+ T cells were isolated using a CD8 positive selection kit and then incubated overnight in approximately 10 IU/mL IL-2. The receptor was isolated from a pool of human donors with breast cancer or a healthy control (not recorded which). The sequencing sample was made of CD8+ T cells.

The CDR3 reads as follows: CSVDRGQIEQFF. The nucleotide sequence reads TGCAGCGTTGACAGGGGGCAGATTGAGCAGTTCTTC. Recombination connected TRBV29-1 to TRBJ2-1, and 8 junction bases match TRBD1. CDR1 and CDR2 are read off the germline V gene as SQVTM and ANQGSEA. Relative to germline, V is missing 3 bases and J is missing 9 bases, with 4 bases of the junction outside any gene match. Including cysteine and phenylalanine, the CDR3 has 12 amino acids. The only DNA kept is the CDR3, 36 bases in frame from the first base.